This TCR beta chain was documented in a study of early T cells in non-severe SARS-CoV-2 infection. Looking at the study overall: Sequencing input comprised bulk RNA from unsorted whole blood; chain pairing was not available.

Molecules of cDNA were individually given unique molecular identifiers that were attached to them. From the 5' RACE reads, TCRdb called clonotypes with MiXCR, one entry per CDR3 protein. The data show about 27,000 distinct CDR3 sequences, about 4% seen once. V lost 3 bases and J lost 4; bases outside the gene matches: 6. Germline loops: CDR1 SNHLY, CDR2 FYNNEI. CDR3 length equals 15 residues. This chain joins TRBV2 and TRBJ2-3, with 8 positions matching TRBD2. Sequenced sample: whole blood. The sequence came from an adult who was a healthcare worker with PCR-confirmed SARS-CoV-2 infection or an uninfected control (not recorded which). The CDR3 DNA is TGTGCCAGCAGTGACATGGGACTAGTGGCAGATACGCAGTATTTT. Translating gives CASSDMGLVADTQYF.